Below, 31 T cell receptor beta chains from the same sample are listed, as sequenced in a study of B cell selection in AIRE deficiency. Libraries were prepared by immunoSEQ multiplex PCR; TCRdb keeps only in-frame clonotypes and omits some of them. The profile shows under 30,000 clones, roughly 98% of them singletons. Sorting defined conventional CD4 T cells as CD4+CD127+. Sequencing used conventional CD4+ T cells sorted from PBMCs. These receptor sequences come from a human donor with AIRE deficiency.

V usage is TRBV27 and J usage is TRBJ1-5; 10 bases fit TRBD1. The CDR3 spans 17 residues. CDR1 MNHEY and CDR2 SMNVEV come from the germline V gene (reference sequence). J was trimmed by 4 bases and V by 6 bases; bases with no gene match: 12. The CDR3 nucleotides read TGTGCCAGCAGCCCCGGGACAGGGGCCCTTATTAATCAGCCCCAGCATTTT. As protein: CASSPGTGALINQPQHF.

V is TRBV19 and J is TRBJ1-1; D is possibly TRBD1 (5 bases). V was clipped by 5 bases and J by 9 bases, with 13 bases between them. Germline lookup yields CDR1 LNHDA and CDR2 SQIVND (reference sequence). This CDR3 comprises 12 residues. CDR3 sequence reads: CASSVGDGQAFF. In DNA, the CDR3 is TGTGCCAGTAGTGTAGGGGACGGCCAAGCTTTCTTT.

This clone appeared once. V usage is TRBV2 and J usage is TRBJ1-1, with no clear D. The CDR3 consists of 14 residues. Looked up from germline, CDR1 is SNHLY and CDR2 is FYNNEI. The ends were cut back, 4 bases at V and 11 bases at J, with 20 bases in the middle. Written as DNA, the CDR3 is TGTGCCAGCAGTGGAATGAGAACCGCCCCGGAGGCTTTCTTT. Its translation is CASSGMRTAPEAFF.

V and J are TRBV20-1 and TRBJ1-4, with unresolved D. The length of the CDR3 is 11 residues. Trimming removed 2 bases from V and 8 bases from J, with 6 bases in between. Germline CDR1 and CDR2: DFQATT and SNEGSKA (reference sequence). CDR3 sequence reads: CSARIREKLFF. For the CDR3, the DNA is TGCAGTGCTAGAATAAGGGAAAAACTGTTTTTT.

The chain is built from TRBV7-3 and TRBJ2-1; 7 bases agree with TRBD2. CDR1 SGHTA and CDR2 FQGTGA come from the germline V gene. There are 12 residues in the CDR3. V dropped 3 bases and J dropped 10; count of bases not matched to a gene: 3. This chain's CDR3 is CASSFYGGEQFF. For the CDR3, the DNA is TGTGCCAGCAGCTTCTACGGGGGGGAGCAGTTCTTC.

The V and J genes are TRBV5-4 and TRBJ2-5, with a weak D call TRBD2 (6 bases). The CDR3 spans 13 residues. The ends were cut back, 10 bases at V and 2 bases at J, with 15 bases in the middle. Per the germline V gene, CDR1 is SGHNT and CDR2 is YYREEE (reference sequence). CDR3 in DNA: TGTGCCGGGACTCAGGGTGGTCAAGAGACCCAGTACTTC. Amino acid sequence: CAGTQGGQETQYF.

The chain recombines TRBV7-9 with TRBJ2-3; 9 bases align to TRBD2. Germline V gene lookup returns CDR1 SEHNR and CDR2 FQNEAQ (reference sequence). After removal of 4 bases from V and 3 bases from J, the junction contained 17 bases not matched to a gene. CDR3 length equals 19 residues. DNA for the CDR3: TGTGCCAGCAGCTCCCCCGGACTAGCGAGATCCCTAACTACAGATACGCAGTATTTT. Its translation is CASSSPGLARSLTTDTQYF.

The CDR3 coding sequence is TGTGCCAGCCGACCTCAGGGACCCACAGATACGCAGTATTTT. Translation: CASRPQGPTDTQYF. V gene TRBV28 combines with J gene TRBJ2-3, with D tentatively TRBD1 or TRBD2 (5 bases each). Trimming removed 8 bases at V and 2 bases at J, with 14 bases between. Germline CDR1 is MDHEN and CDR2 is SYDVKM. The CDR3 extends over 14 amino acids.

This rearrangement joins TRBV19 to TRBJ2-6; unclear D gene. The CDR3 is 18 amino acids. The germline V and J ends were trimmed by 0 bases and 1 base, with 13 bases remaining between them. The germline CDR1 and CDR2 sequences are LNHDA and SQIVND (reference sequence). The CDR3 DNA sequence: TGTGCCAGTAGTATAGATGGGTTGGCGTCTTCTGGGGCCAACGTCCTGACTTTC. Its translation is CASSIDGLASSGANVLTF. Full variable domain (missing parts from reference TRBV19 and TRBJ2-6): DGGITQSPKYLFRKEGQNVTLSCEQNLNHDAMYWYRQDPGQGLRLIYYSQIVNDFQKGDIAEGYSVSREKKESFPLTVTSAQKNPTAFYLCASSIDGLASSGANVLTFGAGSRLTVL.

The CDR3 sequence: CASSEFGTGSYEQYF. The CDR3 nucleotides read TGTGCCAGCAGTGAATTTGGGACAGGGTCCTACGAGCAGTACTTC. V usage is TRBV25-1 and J usage is TRBJ2-7, with 9 bases that match TRBD1. The germline V gene has CDR1 MGHDK and CDR2 SYGVNS. Unmatched junction bases numbered 2, after V lost 1 base and J lost 1 base. This CDR3 has 15 amino acids.

This chain connects TRBV10-2 to TRBJ2-7, with a tentative D call TRBD1 (6 bases). The CDR3 extends over 14 amino acids. V was pared by 6 bases and J by 0 bases, with 12 bases between. Germline values: CDR1 WSHSY, CDR2 SAAADI. The CDR3, as DNA: TGCGCCAGCAGAACGACAGGTAGCTCCTACGAGCAGTACTTC. This gives the protein CASRTTGSSYEQYF.

The chain uses TRBV15 and TRBJ2-1; weak D call: TRBD1 (6 bases). Germline V CDR1 and CDR2: LNHNV, YYDKDF (reference sequence). The CDR3 is made up of 15 amino acids. Trimming took off 8 bases at V and 1 base at J, with 15 bases between the two ends. CDR3 in DNA: TGTGCCACCGATACAGGGACCCCATCCTACAATGAGCAGTTCTTC. Encoded protein: CATDTGTPSYNEQFF.

The rearrangement joins TRBV6-5 to TRBJ1-1; D is possibly TRBD1 (5 bases). V lost 0 bases to trimming and J lost 10 bases, with 12 bases between them. Per germline, CDR1 MNHEY and CDR2 SVGAGI. This CDR3 is built from 13 residues. For the CDR3, the DNA is TGTGCCAGCAGTTACTCTGGATCAAGGGGAGCTTTCTTT. Residues: CASSYSGSRGAFF.

The chain joins TRBV6-1 to TRBJ1-2; D gene uncertain. The germline V gene encodes CDR1 MNHNS and CDR2 SASEGT. The V and J ends lost 5 bases and 8 bases respectively, with 15 bases between them. The CDR3 sequence is 13 residues long. The CDR3 DNA reads TGTGCCAGCAGTTATACGCGGACCCGGGGCTACACCTTC. This encodes CASSYTRTRGYTF.

CDR3 bases: TGTGCCAGCATGGGGCCGGGGGGAACAGATACGCAGTATTTT. Translation: CASMGPGGTDTQYF. The J gene is TRBJ2-3, the V gene TRBV6-5, with 7 nucleotides matching TRBD2. The CDR3 has 14 amino acids. The trim removed 7 bases at V and 3 bases at J, leaving 7 bases unmatched. From germline, CDR1 is MNHEY and CDR2 SVGAGI.

This clone showed up just once. The chain uses TRBV9 and TRBJ1-2; the D gene is possibly TRBD1 (5 bases). Germline V gives CDR1 SGDLS, CDR2 YYNGEE. CDR3 length: 14 residues. The V end lost 2 bases, the J end lost 3 bases, and 11 bases lay between the germline ends. In DNA form, the CDR3 reads TGTGCCAGCAGCGTGGCAGGGTCGGACTATGGCTACACCTTC. Translation gives CASSVAGSDYGYTF.

The chain links TRBV10-2 to TRBJ1-4; 10 bases are shared with TRBD1. The V and J ends lost 4 bases and 9 bases, in that order; junction bases with no gene match: 5. There are 14 residues in the CDR3. The germline V gene encodes CDR1 WSHSY and CDR2 SAAADI. The CDR3 protein is CASSVGTGDKKLFF. Here the CDR3 DNA reads TGCGCCAGCAGTGTAGGGACAGGGGATAAAAAACTGTTTTTT.

The rearrangement links TRBV7-3 to TRBJ2-1; D not certain. CDR1 is SGHTA and CDR2 is FQGTGA in the germline V gene. Trimming shortened V by 3 bases and J by 5 bases, and 2 bases separated the two germline ends. The CDR3 runs 11 residues. CDR3 protein: CASSLNNEQFF. Here the CDR3 DNA reads TGTGCCAGCAGCTTGAACAATGAGCAGTTCTTC.

In this sample, this clone turned up once. The chain has TRBV6-5 and TRBJ1-4; tentatively, D is TRBD1 (6 bases). This CDR3 comprises 16 residues. With 0 bases removed from V and 8 bases from J, the gap between germline ends came to 16 bases. From germline, CDR1 is MNHEY and CDR2 SVGAGI. The CDR3 loop reads CASSYSGGRVDEKLFF. The CDR3 nucleotides are TGTGCCAGCAGTTACTCAGGGGGTAGGGTGGACGAAAAACTGTTTTTT.

The chain links TRBV19 to TRBJ2-3; TRBD1 matches 9 bases. This CDR3 region has 14 residues. J gave up 5 bases and V 7 bases, and 7 bases lay outside the gene matches. The V gene's germline CDR1 is LNHDA and CDR2 SQIVND (reference sequence). CDR3 in amino acids: CASTWGQGVDTQYF. The CDR3 DNA reads TGTGCCAGTACCTGGGGACAGGGAGTAGATACGCAGTATTTT.

This rearrangement joins TRBV19 to TRBJ2-7; a weak D match, TRBD1 (5 bases). Trimming cost V 7 bases and J 6 bases, with 16 bases left between them. The length of the CDR3 is 13 residues. The germline V gene encodes CDR1 LNHDA and CDR2 SQIVND (reference sequence). This CDR3 reads CASKVRQGGEQYF. The CDR3, as DNA: TGTGCCAGTAAAGTCCGGCAGGGTGGCGAGCAGTACTTC.

This clone was seen just once. The rearrangement links TRBV29-1 to TRBJ2-6; D perhaps matches TRBD1 (6 bases). Trimming pared 4 bases from V and 1 base from J, leaving 17 bases between. Germline CDR1 SQVTM, CDR2 ANQGSEA. This CDR3 has 17 residues. The CDR3 DNA reads TGCAGCGTTGTTCATCTCACAGGGAAGTCTGGGGCCAACGTCCTGACTTTC. Encoded protein: CSVVHLTGKSGANVLTF.

V usage is TRBV12-5 and J usage is TRBJ2-6; no clear D. Germline values: CDR1 LGHNT, CDR2 FRNRAP. V lost 3 bases to trimming and J lost 0 bases, with 18 bases between them. The length of the CDR3 is 19 residues. The CDR3, as DNA: TGTGCTAGTGGTTTTTTTCTAGACCGGCAGGTCTCTGGGGCCAACGTCCTGACTTTC. It encodes CASGFFLDRQVSGANVLTF.

This chain links TRBV7-9 with TRBJ2-3; D is tentatively TRBD1 or TRBD2 (5 bases each). Trimming pared 2 bases from V and 6 bases from J, leaving 12 bases between. The length of the CDR3 is 14 residues. The germline gives CDR1 SEHNR, CDR2 FQNEAQ (reference sequence). The CDR3 loop reads CASSLTGAEDTQYF. CDR3 nucleotides: TGTGCCAGCAGCTTAACCGGGGCGGAGGATACGCAGTATTTT. The complete variable domain, with remaining parts taken from reference TRBV7-9 and TRBJ2-3, reads DTGVSQNPRHKITKRGQNVTFRCDPISEHNRLYWYRQTLGQGPEFLTYFQNEAQLEKSRLLSDRFSAERPKGSFSTLEIQRTEQGDSAMYLCASSLTGAEDTQYFGPGTRLTVL.

The chain joins TRBV7-9 to TRBJ2-3; 8 bases agree with TRBD1. Germline V gene sequence: CDR1 SEHNR, CDR2 FQNEAQ (reference sequence). V was pared by 5 bases and J by 3 bases, with 7 bases of the junction left unmatched. The CDR3 loop spans 15 amino acids. CDR3 protein: CASSRRTGNTDTQYF. The DNA for the CDR3 is TGTGCCAGCAGCCGTAGGACAGGGAATACAGATACGCAGTATTTT.

J is TRBJ1-1 and V is TRBV7-3; D is undetermined. Germline-derived CDR1 and CDR2 are SGHTA and FQGTGA. With 3 bases removed from V and 2 bases from J, the gap between germline ends came to 7 bases. The CDR3 runs to 13 residues. CDR3 amino acids: CASSFTANTEAFF. The CDR3, as DNA: TGTGCCAGCAGCTTCACAGCCAACACTGAAGCTTTCTTT.

The chain links TRBV11-2 to TRBJ2-2; D uncertain. Germline CDR1 is SGHAT and CDR2 is FQNNGV. Trimming removed 4 bases at V and 5 bases at J, with 8 bases between. This CDR3 spans 13 amino acids. This CDR3 reads CASSSFTTGELFF. The CDR3 DNA follows: TGTGCCAGCAGCTCATTCACGACCGGGGAGCTGTTTTTT.

The chain employs TRBV28 and TRBJ2-1; 16 nucleotides agree with TRBD2. The J segment lost 5 bases and the V segment lost 2 bases, leaving 18 bases of the junction unmatched. Germline lookup yields CDR1 MDHEN and CDR2 SYDVKM. The CDR3 is made up of 22 amino acids. For the CDR3, the DNA is TGTGCCAGCAGTTTACGCGTCCGGGGACTAGCGGGAGGGCACCTAGCGAACAATGAGCAGTTCTTC. It translates to CASSLRVRGLAGGHLANNEQFF. The whole variable domain, filled in from reference TRBV28 and TRBJ2-1, reads DVKVTQSSRYLVKRTGEKVFLECVQDMDHENMFWYRQDPGLGLRLIYFSYDVKMKEKGDIPEGYSVSREKKERFSLILESASTNQTSMYLCASSLRVRGLAGGHLANNEQFFGPGTRLTVL.

The chain combines TRBV5-4 with TRBJ2-7; a weak D match, TRBD1 (6 bases). V was cut by 4 bases and J by 3 bases, with 17 bases left in between. This CDR3 spans 15 amino acids. Germline CDR1 and CDR2: SGHNT and YYREEE (reference sequence). CDR3 in amino acids: CASSPDLPRGYEQYF. In nucleotides, the CDR3 is TGTGCCAGCAGCCCAGACCTACCCAGGGGCTACGAGCAGTACTTC.

The chain recombines TRBV7-3 with TRBJ1-3; 7 nucleotides line up with TRBD1. Germline-derived CDR1 and CDR2 are SGHTA and FQGTGA. The CDR3 has 16 residues. The V gene end was trimmed by 0 bases and the J gene end by 2 bases; junction bases not matched to a gene: 4. DNA for the CDR3: TGTGCCAGCAGCTTAACGCCGACAGGGACTGGAAACACCATATATTTT. It encodes CASSLTPTGTGNTIYF.

The chain employs TRBV7-3 and TRBJ2-7; 10 positions match TRBD2. Losses at the gene ends were 2 bases for V and 4 bases for J; bases not matched to a gene: 14. This CDR3 comprises 18 residues. CDR1 is SGHTA, CDR2 FQGTGA, per germline. CDR3 amino acids: CASSLQPPLAGVRYEQYF. CDR3 DNA: TGTGCCAGCAGCTTACAACCACCTCTAGCGGGAGTTCGGTACGAGCAGTACTTC.